These T cell receptor beta chains were read from a single sample in a study of Tregs in tolerant kidney transplant recipients. TCRdb's table, derived via immunoSEQ multiplex PCR, lists solely in-frame clones and lacks some. There are about 87,000 clones in the sample; under 95% occur only once, and around 0.45% lies in the top ten. The sequences come from CD4+ T cells from blood, collected before the transplant. Source of these receptors: a human donor who received a combined kidney and bone marrow transplant. Each CDR3 is given with its conserved first and last residue.

TRBV5-3,TRBJ2-5,CARKGGAGLETQYF
TRBV4-1,TRBJ2-3,CASSQGASGSPTDTQYF
TRBV7-9,TRBJ2-1,CASSLTQTSLHEQFF
TRBV11-3,TRBJ2-3,CASSLALTSGGWDTQYF
TRBV5-1,TRBJ2-5,CASSFNREETQYF
TRBV7-2,TRBJ1-6,CASSLPSGGSAKGSPLHF
TRBV11-2,TRBJ2-3,CASSLQGAFGTDTQYF
TRBV10-3,TRBJ2-7,CAISAGTSYEQYF
TRBV4-2,TRBJ1-1,CASSQDFSLSEAFF
TRBV6-5,TRBJ1-2,CASRETGRGLYGYTF
TRBV5-4,TRBJ2-7,CASSPAGGATYEQYF
TRBV15,TRBJ2-7,CATSRAGTGTYEQYF
TRBV19,TRBJ1-1,CASSIVGGHVYTEAFF
TRBV19,TRBJ2-2,CASSRDWLNTGELFF
TRBV4-3,TRBJ1-2,CASSQGRTGDGYTF
TRBV5-1,TRBJ1-2,CASSLDGQMYGYTF
TRBV19,TRBJ1-5,CASSELSSYGLQHF
TRBV7-3,TRBJ2-1,CASSLGGGSYNEQFF
TRBV9,TRBJ2-6,CASTTGSGANVLTF
TRBV6-5,TRBJ1-2,CASRSDRGSFYGYTF
TRBV30,TRBJ2-5,CAWSGSAGSQETQYF
TRBV23-1,TRBJ1-6,CASSQLRDRINSPLHF
TRBV2,TRBJ2-3,CASSDPGTSGGTDTQYF
TRBV2,TRBJ2-2,CASSVEGTGELFF
TRBV10-3,TRBJ1-5,CAISVETGAHNQPQHF
TRBV11-3,TRBJ2-1,CASSSAPGGNEQFF
TRBV2,TRBJ1-3,CAGLGARGNTIYF
TRBV6-5,TRBJ2-3,CASRPFSGVTDTQYF
TRBV7-2,TRBJ1-5,CASSLGRQVRGQPQHF
TRBV27,TRBJ1-1,CASSSLRGTPWGNTEAFF
TRBV15,TRBJ2-7,CATSREATYEQYF
TRBV12-5,TRBJ2-3,CASGFSGFGTDTQYF
TRBV7-9,TRBJ1-4,CASSSQDRGIEKLFF
TRBV19,TRBJ1-1,CASRGQGNTEAFF
TRBV7-2,TRBJ1-6,CASSLRGVRNSPLHF
TRBV5-3,TRBJ2-2,CARSHLAGGPYGTGELFF
TRBV27,TRBJ2-2,CASSPTYRATNTGELFF
TRBV7-2,TRBJ1-4,CASSLARDEKLFF
TRBV5-1,TRBJ2-1,CASSLALSGYSSYNEQFF
TRBV10-3,TRBJ2-7,CAISPSVYPYEQYF
TRBV7-2,TRBJ2-7,CASSLVWTSGRGYEQYF